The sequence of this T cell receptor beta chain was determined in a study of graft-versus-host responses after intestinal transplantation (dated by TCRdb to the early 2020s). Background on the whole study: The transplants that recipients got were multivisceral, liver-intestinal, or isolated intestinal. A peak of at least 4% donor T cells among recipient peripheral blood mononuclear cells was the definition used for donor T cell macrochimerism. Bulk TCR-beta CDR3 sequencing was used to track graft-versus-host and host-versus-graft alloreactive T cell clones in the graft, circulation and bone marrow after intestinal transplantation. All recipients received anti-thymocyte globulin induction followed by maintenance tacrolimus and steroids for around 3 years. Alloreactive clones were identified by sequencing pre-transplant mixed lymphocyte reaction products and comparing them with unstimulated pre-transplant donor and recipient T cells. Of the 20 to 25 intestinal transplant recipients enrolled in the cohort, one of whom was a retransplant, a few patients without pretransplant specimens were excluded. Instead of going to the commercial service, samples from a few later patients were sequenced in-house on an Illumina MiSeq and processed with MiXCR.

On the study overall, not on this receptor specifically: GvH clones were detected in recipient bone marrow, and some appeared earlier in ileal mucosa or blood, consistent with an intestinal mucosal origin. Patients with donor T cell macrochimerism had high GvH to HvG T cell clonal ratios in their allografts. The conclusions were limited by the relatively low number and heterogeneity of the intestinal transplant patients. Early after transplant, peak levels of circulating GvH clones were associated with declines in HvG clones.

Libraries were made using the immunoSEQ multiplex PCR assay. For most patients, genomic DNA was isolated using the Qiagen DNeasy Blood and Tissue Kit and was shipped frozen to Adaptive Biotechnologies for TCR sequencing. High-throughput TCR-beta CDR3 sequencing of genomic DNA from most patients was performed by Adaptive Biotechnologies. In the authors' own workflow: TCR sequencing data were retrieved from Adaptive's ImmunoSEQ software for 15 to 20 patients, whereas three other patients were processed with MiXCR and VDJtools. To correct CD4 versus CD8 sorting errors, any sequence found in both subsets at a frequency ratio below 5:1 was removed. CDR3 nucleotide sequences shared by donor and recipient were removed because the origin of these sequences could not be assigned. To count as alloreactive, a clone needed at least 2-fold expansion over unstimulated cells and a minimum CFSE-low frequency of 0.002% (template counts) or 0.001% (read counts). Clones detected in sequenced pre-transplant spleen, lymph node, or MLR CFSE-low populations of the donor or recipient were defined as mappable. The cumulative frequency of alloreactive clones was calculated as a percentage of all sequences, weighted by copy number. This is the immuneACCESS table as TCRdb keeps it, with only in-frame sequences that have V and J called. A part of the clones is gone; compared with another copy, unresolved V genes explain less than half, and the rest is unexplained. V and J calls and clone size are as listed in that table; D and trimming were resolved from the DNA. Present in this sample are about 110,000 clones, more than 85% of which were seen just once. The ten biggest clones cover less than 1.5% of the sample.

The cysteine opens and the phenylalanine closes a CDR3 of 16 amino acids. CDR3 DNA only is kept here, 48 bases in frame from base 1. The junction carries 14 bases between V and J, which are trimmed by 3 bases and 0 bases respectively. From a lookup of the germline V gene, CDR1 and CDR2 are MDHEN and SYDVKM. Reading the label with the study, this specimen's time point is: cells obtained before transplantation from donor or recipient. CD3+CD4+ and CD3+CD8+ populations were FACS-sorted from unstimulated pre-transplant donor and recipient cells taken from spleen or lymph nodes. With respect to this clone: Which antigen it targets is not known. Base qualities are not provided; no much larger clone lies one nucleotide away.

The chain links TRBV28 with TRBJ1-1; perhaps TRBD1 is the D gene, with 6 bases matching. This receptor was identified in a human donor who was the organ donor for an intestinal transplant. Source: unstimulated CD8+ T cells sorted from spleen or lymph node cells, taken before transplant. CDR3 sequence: CASSLGRGFMNTEAFF. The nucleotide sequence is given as TGTGCCAGCAGTTTGGGCAGGGGCTTCATGAACACTGAAGCTTTCTTT.